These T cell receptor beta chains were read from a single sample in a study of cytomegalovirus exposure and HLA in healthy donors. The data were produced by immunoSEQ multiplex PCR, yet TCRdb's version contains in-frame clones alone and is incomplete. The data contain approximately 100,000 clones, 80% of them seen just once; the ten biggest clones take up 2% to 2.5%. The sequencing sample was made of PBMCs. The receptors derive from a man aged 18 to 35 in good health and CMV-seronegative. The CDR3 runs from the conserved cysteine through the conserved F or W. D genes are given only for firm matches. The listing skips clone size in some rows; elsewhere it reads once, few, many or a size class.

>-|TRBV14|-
CASSQGPPVTGLGGYTF
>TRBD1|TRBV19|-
CASRPPQDRNQPQHF
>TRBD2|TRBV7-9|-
CASSFPAGGWLETQYF
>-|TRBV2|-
CASSWGRSFQETQYF
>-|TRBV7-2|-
CASSPSTGLSGNTIYF
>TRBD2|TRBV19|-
CASSPGLAGGQEQYF
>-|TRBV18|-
CASSYQQKTPPNTEAFF
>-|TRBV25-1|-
CASSGTHSTGELFF
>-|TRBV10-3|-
CAMGRGEPYNEQFF
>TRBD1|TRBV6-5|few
CASSYLSGGLNEKLFF
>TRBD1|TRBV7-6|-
CASSLVKVWTGSFYEQYF